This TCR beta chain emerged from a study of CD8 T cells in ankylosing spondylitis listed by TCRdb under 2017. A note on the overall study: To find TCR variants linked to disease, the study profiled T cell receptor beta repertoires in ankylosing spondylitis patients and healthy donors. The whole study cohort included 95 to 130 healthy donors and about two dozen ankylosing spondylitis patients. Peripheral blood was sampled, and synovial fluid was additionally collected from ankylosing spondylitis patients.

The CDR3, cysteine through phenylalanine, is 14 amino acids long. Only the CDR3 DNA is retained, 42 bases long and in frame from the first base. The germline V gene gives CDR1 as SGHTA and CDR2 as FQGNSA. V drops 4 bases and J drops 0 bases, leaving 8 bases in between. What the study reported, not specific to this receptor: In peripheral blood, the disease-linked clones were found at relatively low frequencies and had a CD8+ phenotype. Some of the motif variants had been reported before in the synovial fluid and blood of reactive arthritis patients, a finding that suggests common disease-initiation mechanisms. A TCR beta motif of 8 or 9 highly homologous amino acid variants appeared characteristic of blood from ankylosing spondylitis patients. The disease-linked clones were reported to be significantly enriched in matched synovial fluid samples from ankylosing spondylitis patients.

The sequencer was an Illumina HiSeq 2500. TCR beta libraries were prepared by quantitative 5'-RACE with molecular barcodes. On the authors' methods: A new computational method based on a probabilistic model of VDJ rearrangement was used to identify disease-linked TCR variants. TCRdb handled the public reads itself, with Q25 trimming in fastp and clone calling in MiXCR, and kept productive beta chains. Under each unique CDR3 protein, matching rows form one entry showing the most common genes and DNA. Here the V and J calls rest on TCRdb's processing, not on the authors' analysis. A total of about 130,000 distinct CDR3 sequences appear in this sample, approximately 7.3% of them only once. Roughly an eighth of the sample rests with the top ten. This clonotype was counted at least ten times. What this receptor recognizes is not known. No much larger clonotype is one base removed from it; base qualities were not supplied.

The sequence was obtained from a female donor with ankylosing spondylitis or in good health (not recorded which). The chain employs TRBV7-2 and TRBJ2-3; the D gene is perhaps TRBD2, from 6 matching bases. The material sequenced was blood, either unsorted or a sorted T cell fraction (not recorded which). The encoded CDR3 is CASSWRGSTDTQYF. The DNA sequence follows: TGTGCCAGCAGCTGGCGGGGCAGCACAGATACGCAGTATTTT.